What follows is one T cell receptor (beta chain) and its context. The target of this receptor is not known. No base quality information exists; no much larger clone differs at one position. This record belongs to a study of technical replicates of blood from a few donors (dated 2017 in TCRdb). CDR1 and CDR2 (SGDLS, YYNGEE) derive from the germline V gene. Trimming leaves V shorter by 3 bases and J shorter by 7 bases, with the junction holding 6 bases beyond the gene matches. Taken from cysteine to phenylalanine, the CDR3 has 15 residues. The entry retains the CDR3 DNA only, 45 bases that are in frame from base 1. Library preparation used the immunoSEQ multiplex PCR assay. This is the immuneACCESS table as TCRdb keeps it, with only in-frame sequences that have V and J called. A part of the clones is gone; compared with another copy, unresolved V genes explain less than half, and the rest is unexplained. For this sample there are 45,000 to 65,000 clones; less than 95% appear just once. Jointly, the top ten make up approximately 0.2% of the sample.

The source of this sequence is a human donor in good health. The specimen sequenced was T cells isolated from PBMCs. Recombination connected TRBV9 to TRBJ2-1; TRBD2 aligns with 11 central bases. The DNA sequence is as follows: TGTGCCAGCAGCGCGTGGGCTAGCGGGGGGAATGAGCAGTTCTTC. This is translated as CASSAWASGGNEQFF.